One T cell receptor beta chain is described in this entry. Sequenced by immunoSEQ multiplex PCR; TCRdb stores in-frame clones only, minus some. Of roughly 100,000 clones listed, 83% are singletons. The entry originates in a study of control samples from healthy donors and cancer patients. Germline V gene sequence: CDR1 SGHRS, CDR2 YFSETQ. V was pared by 0 bases and J by 8 bases, with 7 bases of the junction left unmatched. The CDR3 is 14 amino acids. This TCR was recovered from a woman aged 45-60 years in good health. The chain combines TRBV5-1 with TRBJ1-2; 7 bases are shared with TRBD1. Specimen: blood. CDR3 region: CASSLGQGEGGYTF. The CDR3 DNA is TGCGCCAGCAGCTTGGGACAGGGCGAAGGAGGCTACACCTTC.